This T cell receptor beta chain was sequenced in a study of T cell repertoires in cytomegalovirus infection. The V gene's germline CDR1 is SEHNR and CDR2 FQNEAQ (reference sequence). This CDR3 comprises 17 residues. With 2 bases clipped from V and 2 bases from J, the junction kept 9 bases outside the gene matches. TCRdb ran MiXCR on the reads and lists one entry per CDR3 protein. The table includes around 440,000 distinct CDR3 sequences, approximately 10% detected once. General study findings and limits: The cumulative frequency of public TCR beta families distinguished individuals who carried CMV together with the relevant HLA.

This clonotype was recorded at least ten times. Its antigen is as yet unknown. This sequence joins TRBV7-9 and TRBJ2-3; 8 positions match TRBD2. Sequencing was performed on PBMCs. This TCR derives from a human donor in good health (CMV status not recorded). Some clones in this sample may be carry-over from other donors' samples. In DNA, the CDR3 is TGTGCCAGCAGCTTAATTAGGACTAGCAGTCACACAGATACGCAGTATTTT. This translates into CASSLIRTSSHTDTQYF.